This record covers a single T cell receptor (beta chain). Its antigen remains unknown. This specimen comes from a study of cytomegalovirus exposure and HLA in healthy donors. Study as a whole: In a later analysis, it was reported that the 120 validation repertoires had been produced on the same platform as the 690 or so repertoires belonging to the first cohort.

Study conclusions and caveats: In the approximately 130 validation repertoires, about 94% of cluster scores exceeded 0, per a later analysis. Some TCR beta chains (around 180 of them) were listed as cytomegalovirus-associated.

Data came from immunoSEQ multiplex PCR; TCRdb stores just in-frame clones and leaves some out. The sample includes about 160,000 clones, more than 70% seen only once; the top ten take just under 3%. CDR3 length equals 18 residues. J lost 14 bases, V lost 1 base, and 20 bases had no gene match. Germline V gene lookup returns CDR1 SNHLY and CDR2 FYNNEI. Sequencing input: PBMCs. The rearrangement uses TRBV2 and TRBJ2-3; 11 bases match TRBD2. This TCR derives from a man between 18 and 29 years old in good health and CMV-seronegative. CDR3 amino acids: CASSEVMTFGSGGAQSYF. In nucleotides, the CDR3 is TGTGCCAGCAGTGAAGTCATGACTTTCGGTAGCGGGGGGGCCCAGTCGTATTTT. Complete variable domain (other parts from reference TRBV2 and TRBJ2-3): EPEVTQTPSHQVTQMGQEVILRCVPISNHLYFYWYRQILGQKVEFLVSFYNNEISEKSEIFDDQFSVERPDGSNFTLKIRSTKLEDSAMYFCASSEVMTFGSGGAQSYFGPGTRLTVL.